This TCR beta chain appears in the sequencing data of a study of blood T cell repertoires in COVID-19. Study-level background: T cells, B-cell-depleted T cells, or PBMCs provided the cDNA or gDNA that served as material.

TCRdb's copy holds only in-frame clones and misses some; the assay was immunoSEQ multiplex PCR. Among 20,000 to 25,000 clones listed, 80% to 85% were seen once. The CDR3 length is 14 residues. The trim removed 0 bases at V and 5 bases at J, leaving 4 bases unmatched. Germline lookup yields CDR1 SGHDT and CDR2 YYEEEE. Sequenced: peripheral blood. The receptor was isolated from a woman older than 75 with acute or convalescent COVID-19. The gene calls are TRBV5-6 and TRBJ1-1; 7 bases line up with TRBD1. The CDR3 spells CASSLGQGLTEAFF. CDR3 coding DNA: TGTGCCAGCAGCTTGGGACAGGGTCTGACTGAAGCTTTCTTT.